This TCR beta chain was identified in a study of radiation and T cells in renal cell carcinoma. Indicated time point: blood 2 weeks post-SBRT. As for treatment: 15 Gy SBRT to primary tumor, nephrectomy 4 weeks later. The tumor was a clear cell renal cell carcinoma. This clone has only a few counts. The antigen is unknown. Clones were read by immunoSEQ multiplex PCR, and TCRdb kept only the in-frame ones, dropping some. The table includes about 120,000 clones, over 75% detected once. This CDR3 is 15 amino acids long. The germline V and J ends were trimmed by 0 bases and 1 base, with 10 bases remaining between them. Germline values: CDR1 SGHRS, CDR2 YFSETQ. Study-wide results and limits: From baseline, blood top tumor clonotypes peaked at 2 weeks post-radiation.

This specimen consisted of blood, obtained from a patient whose treatment included radiotherapy and nephrectomy. This rearrangement joins TRBV5-1 to TRBJ1-1, with a weak D call TRBD1 (6 bases). The TCR originated in a woman between 55 and 75 years old with renal cell carcinoma. CDR3 DNA sequence: TGCGCCAGCAGCTTGGCCGGACAGCCGAACACTGAAGCTTTCTTT. This gives the protein CASSLAGQPNTEAFF. The full variable domain, its missing parts supplied by reference TRBV5-1 and TRBJ1-1, is KAGVTQTPRYLIKTRGQQVTLSCSPISGHRSVSWYQQTPGQGLQFLFEYFSETQRNKGNFPGRFSGRQFSNSRSEMNVSTLELGDSALYLCASSLAGQPNTEAFFGQGTRLTVV.